This is a list of T cell receptor beta chains from one sample in a study of blood T cell repertoires in COVID-19. The table came from immunoSEQ multiplex PCR; TCRdb's copy has only in-frame clones and leaves some out. This table has 55,000 to 75,000 clones, about 92% appearing once. The sample was peripheral blood. The source of these receptors is a man aged 55 to 69 with acute or convalescent COVID-19. The CDR3 runs from the conserved cysteine through the conserved F or W. A D gene is named only where the DNA matches it firmly. Only some rows state a clone size, as once, few, many or a class for expanded clones.

NA,TRBJ1-2,TRBV5-1,NA,CASTREGLGGYTF,TGCGCCAGCACACGGGAGGGGCTCGGTGGCTACACCTTC
NA,TRBJ1-1,TRBV19,NA,CASSTRVAEAFF,TGTGCCAGTAGTACGCGGGTGGCTGAAGCTTTCTTT
NA,TRBJ1-2,TRBV19,NA,CASHQGLGGYTF,TGTGCCAGTCATCAGGGTCTTGGGGGCTACACCTTC
NA,TRBJ2-2,TRBV5-1,TRBD1,CASSRQGDTGELFF,TGCGCCAGCAGCCGACAGGGAGACACCGGGGAGCTGTTTTTT
NA,TRBJ1-2,TRBV7-9,NA,CASSLRSSEIYGYTF,TGTGCCAGCAGCTTAAGGTCTAGTGAGATCTATGGCTACACCTTC
NA,TRBJ1-4,TRBV7-2,TRBD1,CASSFGTGEEKLFF,TGTGCCAGCAGCTTCGGGACAGGGGAAGAAAAACTGTTTTTT
NA,TRBJ2-7,TRBV5-1,TRBD1,CASSLNRGSYEQYF,TGCGCCAGCAGCTTGAACAGGGGCTCCTACGAGCAGTACTTC
NA,TRBJ1-1,TRBV19,NA,CASSIAGREAFF,TGTGCCAGTAGTATAGCTGGTCGGGAAGCTTTCTTT
NA,TRBJ1-4,TRBV5-4,TRBD1,CASSSETGVTNEKLFF,TGTGCCAGCAGCTCCGAGACAGGGGTTACTAATGAAAAACTGTTTTTT
few,TRBJ1-2,TRBV3-1/TRBV3-2,TRBD1,CASSQWVRDREDGYTF,TGTGCCAGCAGCCAATGGGTACGGGACAGGGAAGATGGCTACACCTTC
NA,TRBJ1-2,TRBV14,NA,CASSQARVYNGYTF,TGTGCCAGCAGCCAAGCAAGAGTATATAACGGCTACACCTTC
NA,TRBJ1-2,TRBV10-3,TRBD1,CAISGQGPYYYGYTF,TGTGCCATCAGTGGACAGGGGCCCTATTACTATGGCTACACCTTC
NA,TRBJ1-6,TRBV21-1,NA,CASSRMGGSRTGVPSPLHF,TGTGCCAGCAGCCGAATGGGAGGGTCCAGGACAGGGGTGCCTTCACCCCTCCACTTT
NA,TRBJ1-1,TRBV5-1,NA,CASRRQWNTEAFF,TGCGCCAGCAGAAGACAGTGGAACACTGAAGCTTTCTTT
NA,TRBJ2-1,TRBV6-1,TRBD1,CASSERTGVWGNEQFF,TGTGCCAGCAGTGAACGAACAGGGGTATGGGGCAATGAGCAGTTCTTC
once,TRBJ1-2,TRBV7-9,NA,CASSLAWGLGYTF,TGTGCCAGCAGCTTAGCTTGGGGGCTTGGCTACACCTTC
NA,TRBJ1-2,TRBV7-2,TRBD1,CASSSGTGVLYGYTF,TGTGCCAGCAGCAGCGGGACAGGGGTTCTCTATGGCTACACCTTC
NA,TRBJ1-5,TRBV28,TRBD1,CASKDLTGARGNQPQHF,TGTGCCAGCAAGGATTTAACAGGGGCTCGGGGCAATCAGCCCCAGCATTTT
few,TRBJ1-1,TRBV5-4,NA,CASSPSQRNTEAFF,TGTGCCAGCAGCCCCTCGCAGCGGAACACTGAAGCTTTCTTT
NA,TRBJ1-1,TRBV3-1/TRBV3-2,NA,CASSEGSWTEAFF,TGTGCCAGCAGCGAAGGGAGTTGGACTGAAGCTTTCTTT
NA,TRBJ2-3,TRBV29-1,TRBD1,CSVERALNRGSDTQYF,TGCAGCGTTGAACGAGCCCTGAACAGGGGATCAGATACGCAGTATTTT
NA,TRBJ1-1,TRBV7-8,NA,CASSLAGPNTEAFF,TGTGCCAGCAGCCTCGCGGGACCGAACACTGAAGCTTTCTTT
NA,TRBJ1-1,TRBV12-3/TRBV12-4,NA,CASKAVWSTEAFF,TGTGCCAGCAAGGCCGTGTGGAGCACTGAAGCTTTCTTT
NA,TRBJ2-7,TRBV19,NA,CASSIVTDSYEQYF,TGTGCCAGTAGTATAGTGACAGACTCCTACGAGCAGTACTTC
NA,TRBJ2-7,TRBV7-6,NA,CASSLGRGMGSYEQYF,TGTGCCAGCAGCTTAGGGCGAGGTATGGGCTCCTACGAGCAGTACTTC
NA,TRBJ1-6,TRBV10-2,NA,CASKLQQDNSPLHF,TGCGCCAGCAAGTTACAGCAGGATAATTCACCCCTCCACTTT
NA,TRBJ2-3,TRBV18,NA,CASSEVTSTDTQYF,TGTGCCAGCTCAGAAGTGACTAGCACAGATACGCAGTATTTT
NA,TRBJ2-3,TRBV4-1,TRBD2,CASSLRRASGGADTQYF,TGCGCCAGCAGCCTCCGGAGGGCTAGCGGGGGGGCAGATACGCAGTATTTT
NA,TRBJ1-2,TRBV10-3,TRBD1,CAIADRGQGYGYTF,TGTGCCATTGCCGACAGGGGGCAGGGATATGGCTACACCTTC
NA,TRBJ2-2,TRBV5-1,NA,CASSLATSGPGELFF,TGCGCCAGCAGCTTGGCCACCTCCGGTCCCGGGGAGCTGTTTTTT
once,TRBJ2-1,TRBV30,TRBD1,CAWSAGQGLNEQFF,TGTGCCTGGAGTGCCGGACAGGGGCTGAATGAGCAGTTCTTC
NA,TRBJ1-2,TRBV18,TRBD1,CASSPKSQGEIVGYTF,TGTGCCAGCTCACCTAAAAGTCAGGGGGAGATCGTTGGCTACACCTTC
NA,TRBJ1-1,TRBV11-2,NA,CASSSTGGAFF,TGTGCCAGCAGTTCTACCGGGGGAGCTTTCTTT
NA,TRBJ1-2,TRBV24-1,NA,CATSGAGLSYGYTF,TGTGCCACCAGTGGGGCAGGGCTCAGCTATGGCTACACCTTC
once,TRBJ2-6,TRBV19,TRBD1,CASSISPGQGRSGANVLTF,TGTGCCAGTAGTATATCCCCCGGACAGGGGCGCTCTGGGGCCAACGTCCTGACTTTC
NA,TRBJ2-1,TRBV2,NA,CASRPRESYNEQFF,TGTGCCAGCAGGCCTAGGGAGTCCTACAATGAGCAGTTCTTC
once,TRBJ1-1,TRBV30,NA,CAWGALRNTEAFF,TGTGCCTGGGGGGCCCTAAGGAACACTGAAGCTTTCTTT
NA,TRBJ2-2,TRBV3-1/TRBV3-2,NA,CASSQIRGWELFF,TGTGCCAGCAGCCAAATTAGGGGCTGGGAGCTGTTTTTT
NA,TRBJ1-1,TRBV7-9,NA,CASSARQEMNTEAFF,TGTGCCAGCAGCGCCAGACAGGAGATGAACACTGAAGCTTTCTTT
NA,TRBJ1-1,TRBV12-5,NA,CASGPTGYDTEAFF,TGTGCTAGTGGGCCTACAGGGTATGATACTGAAGCTTTCTTT
NA,TRBJ2-7,TRBV7-9,NA,CASSPLAGSRYEQYF,TGTGCCAGCAGCCCCCTTGCGGGGTCTCGCTACGAGCAGTACTTC
NA,TRBJ1-1,TRBV19,NA,CASKGGDAGEAFF,TGTGCCAGCAAGGGCGGGGACGCAGGCGAAGCTTTCTTT
NA,TRBJ1-1,TRBV9,NA,CASSPHSANTEAFF,TGTGCCAGCAGCCCGCACTCTGCGAACACTGAAGCTTTCTTT
NA,TRBJ1-6,TRBV9,NA,CASSALLSNSPLHF,TGTGCCAGCAGCGCCCTTTTGAGTAATTCACCCCTCCACTTT
NA,TRBJ1-2,TRBV10-3,TRBD1,CAISGWINDRGGGYTF,TGTGCCATCAGTGGTTGGATTAATGACAGGGGCGGCGGCTACACCTTC
NA,TRBJ2-1,TRBV4-1,NA,CASSQGWASSYNEQFF,TGCGCCAGCAGCCAAGGGTGGGCGAGCTCCTACAATGAGCAGTTCTTC
NA,TRBJ1-1,TRBV5-1,NA,CASSLRGIDTEAFF,TGCGCCAGCAGCTTGAGGGGTATCGACACTGAAGCTTTCTTT
NA,TRBJ1-5,TRBV19,NA,CASKHGTTDQPQHF,TGTGCCAGTAAGCACGGGACAACGGATCAGCCCCAGCATTTT
NA,TRBJ1-1,TRBV6-5,TRBD1,CASSADRAVTEAFF,TGTGCCAGCAGCGCTGACAGGGCGGTGACTGAAGCTTTCTTT
NA,TRBJ2-7,TRBV18,NA,CASSPPEEGTYEQYF,TGTGCCAGCTCACCACCGGAGGAAGGCACCTACGAGCAGTACTTC
NA,TRBJ1-1,TRBV7-2,NA,CASSSRWGELNTEAFF,TGTGCCAGCAGCTCCCGGTGGGGGGAATTGAACACTGAAGCTTTCTTT
NA,TRBJ2-7,TRBV7-8,NA,CASSYSWADSYEQYF,TGTGCCAGCAGTTACTCGTGGGCAGACTCCTACGAGCAGTACTTC
NA,TRBJ2-7,TRBV5-1,TRBD2,CASSWGLPPTSYEQYF,TGCGCCAGCAGCTGGGGACTACCGCCGACCTCCTACGAGCAGTACTTC
NA,TRBJ2-1,TRBV2,TRBD1,CASRTPTGWGYNEQFF,TGTGCCAGCAGAACTCCGACAGGGTGGGGATACAATGAGCAGTTCTTC
NA,TRBJ2-1,TRBV5-4,TRBD2,CASRHLAGGPAYNEQFF,TGTGCCAGTCGCCACCTAGCGGGGGGGCCGGCCTACAATGAGCAGTTCTTC